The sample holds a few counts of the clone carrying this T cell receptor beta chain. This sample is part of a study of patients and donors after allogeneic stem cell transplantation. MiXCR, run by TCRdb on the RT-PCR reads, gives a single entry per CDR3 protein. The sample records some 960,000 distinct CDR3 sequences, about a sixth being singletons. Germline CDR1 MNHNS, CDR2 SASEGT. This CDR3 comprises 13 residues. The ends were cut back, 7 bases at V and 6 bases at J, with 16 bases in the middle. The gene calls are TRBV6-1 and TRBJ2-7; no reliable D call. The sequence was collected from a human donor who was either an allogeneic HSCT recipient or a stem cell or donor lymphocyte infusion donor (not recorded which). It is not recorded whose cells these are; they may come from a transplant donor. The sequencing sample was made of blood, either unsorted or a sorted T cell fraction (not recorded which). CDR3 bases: TGTGCCAGCATGGTACGGGCCCCGGGCGAGCAGTACTTC. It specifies CASMVRAPGEQYF.